The clone carrying this T cell receptor (beta chain) has more than one count but fewer than ten. These data are taken from a study of blood T cell repertoires in COVID-19. In the study overall: Italy, Spain and the United States were the sources of the convalescent and acute COVID-19 samples. Sources were T cells, B-cell-depleted T cells, or PBMCs; the material itself was cDNA or gDNA.

Original methodology: How many nucleated cells were present was estimated from reference gene primer amplification. Assay used: immunoSEQ multiplex PCR; TCRdb lists only in-frame clones, some missing. V, J and clone size were drawn from that table, and D and trimming were deduced from the DNA. The repertoire has 25,000 to 35,000 clones, 85% of them found once; the top ten carry about 9.6%. The CDR3 runs to 16 residues. V shed 0 bases, J shed 6 bases, and the junction held 5 bases outside the gene matches. The V call is TRBV5-3, the J call TRBJ2-1, with 11 bases aligning to TRBD2. TRBV5-3 is assigned to the ORF class and has an uncertain function. This TCR was sampled from a man older than 75 with active COVID-19. Sequencing was performed on peripheral blood. CDR3 nucleotide sequence: TGTGCCAGAAGCTTGGGTAGCGGGGGGGCCCTCAATGAGCAGTTCTTC. As protein: CARSLGSGGALNEQFF.